This record concerns one TCR beta chain sequence. Germline V CDR1 and CDR2: SGHAT, FQNNGV. CDR3 length: 11 amino acids. Deletions cut 7 bases from V and 2 bases from J, with 6 bases between. The data are from a study of shared clonotypes between healthy human individuals. Profiled with immunoSEQ multiplex PCR; TCRdb holds only in-frame clones, not every one. The sample consists of hundreds of thousands of clones, 72% of them appearing once. The clonotype was recovered from a woman aged 30 to 39 in good health. Specimen: memory CD4+ T cells sorted from blood. Noted subset: CD45RA-negative fraction. The chain carries TRBV11-2 and TRBJ2-7; D is unclear. The CDR3 nucleotides read TGTGCCAGCACCGCCACCTACGAGCAGTACTTC. This codes for CASTATYEQYF.